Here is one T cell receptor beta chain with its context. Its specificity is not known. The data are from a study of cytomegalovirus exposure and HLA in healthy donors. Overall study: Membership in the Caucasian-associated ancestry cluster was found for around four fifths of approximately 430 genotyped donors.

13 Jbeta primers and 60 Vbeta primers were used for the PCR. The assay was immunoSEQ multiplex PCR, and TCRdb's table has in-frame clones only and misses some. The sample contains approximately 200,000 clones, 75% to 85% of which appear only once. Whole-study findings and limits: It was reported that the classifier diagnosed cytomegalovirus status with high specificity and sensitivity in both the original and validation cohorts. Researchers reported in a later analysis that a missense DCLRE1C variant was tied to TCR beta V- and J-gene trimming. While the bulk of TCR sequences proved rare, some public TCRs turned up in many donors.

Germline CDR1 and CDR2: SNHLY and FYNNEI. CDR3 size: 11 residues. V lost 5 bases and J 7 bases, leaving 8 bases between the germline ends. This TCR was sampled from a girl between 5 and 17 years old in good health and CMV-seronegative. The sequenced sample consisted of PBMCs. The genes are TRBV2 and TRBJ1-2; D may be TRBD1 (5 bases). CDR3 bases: TGTGCCAGCAGTATCAGGGTTGGCTACACCTTC. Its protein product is CASSIRVGYTF.